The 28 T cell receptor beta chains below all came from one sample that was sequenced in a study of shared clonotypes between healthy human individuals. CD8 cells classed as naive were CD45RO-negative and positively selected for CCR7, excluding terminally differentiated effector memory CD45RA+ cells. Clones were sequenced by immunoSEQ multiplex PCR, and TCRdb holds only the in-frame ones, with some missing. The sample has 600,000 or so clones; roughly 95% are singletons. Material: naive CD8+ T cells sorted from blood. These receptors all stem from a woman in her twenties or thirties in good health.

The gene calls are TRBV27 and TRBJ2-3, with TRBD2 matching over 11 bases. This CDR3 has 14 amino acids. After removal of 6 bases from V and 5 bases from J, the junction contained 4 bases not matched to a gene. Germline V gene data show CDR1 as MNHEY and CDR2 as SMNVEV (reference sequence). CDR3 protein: CASRLAGVIDTQYF. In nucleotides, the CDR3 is TGTGCCAGCAGACTAGCGGGAGTGATAGATACGCAGTATTTT.

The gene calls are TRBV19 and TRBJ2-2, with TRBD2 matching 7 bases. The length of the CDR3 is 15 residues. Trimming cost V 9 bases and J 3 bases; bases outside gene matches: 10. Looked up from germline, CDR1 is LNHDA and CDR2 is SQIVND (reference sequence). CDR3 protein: CASVASGTYTGELFF. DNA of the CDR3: TGTGCCAGCGTCGCCAGCGGGACCTACACCGGGGAGCTGTTTTTT.

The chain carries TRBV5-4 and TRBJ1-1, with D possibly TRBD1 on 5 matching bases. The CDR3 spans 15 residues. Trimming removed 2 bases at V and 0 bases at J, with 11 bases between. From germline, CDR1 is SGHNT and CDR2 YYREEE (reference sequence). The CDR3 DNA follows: TGTGCCAGCAGCTTTTCCGAGGGGTTGAACACTGAAGCTTTCTTT. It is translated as CASSFSEGLNTEAFF.

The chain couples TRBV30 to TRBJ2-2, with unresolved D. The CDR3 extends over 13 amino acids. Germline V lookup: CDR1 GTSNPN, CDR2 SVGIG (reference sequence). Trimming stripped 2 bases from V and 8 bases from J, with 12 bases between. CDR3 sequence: CAWSTTLAGELFF. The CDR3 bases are TGTGCCTGGAGTACGACTCTTGCTGGGGAGCTGTTTTTT.

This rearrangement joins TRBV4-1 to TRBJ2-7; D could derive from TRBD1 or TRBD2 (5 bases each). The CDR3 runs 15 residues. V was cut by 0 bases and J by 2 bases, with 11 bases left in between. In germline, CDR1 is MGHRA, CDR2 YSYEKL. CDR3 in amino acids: CASSQEAGTAYEQYF. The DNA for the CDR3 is TGCGCCAGCAGCCAAGAGGCCGGGACCGCCTACGAGCAGTACTTC.

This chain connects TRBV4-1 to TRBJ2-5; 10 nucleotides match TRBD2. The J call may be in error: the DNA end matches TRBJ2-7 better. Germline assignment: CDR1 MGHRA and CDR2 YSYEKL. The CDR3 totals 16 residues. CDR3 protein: CASSQLGTSVTYEQYF. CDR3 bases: TGCGCCAGCAGCCAGCTGGGGACTAGCGTTACCTACGAGCAGTACTTC.

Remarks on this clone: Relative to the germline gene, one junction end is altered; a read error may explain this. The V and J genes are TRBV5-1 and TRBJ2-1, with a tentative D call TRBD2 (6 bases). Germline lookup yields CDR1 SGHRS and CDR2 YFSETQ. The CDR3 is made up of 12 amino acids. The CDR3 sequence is CASRDSSNEQFF. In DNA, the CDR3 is TGCGCCAGCCGGGACTCCTCCAATGAGCAGTTCTTC.

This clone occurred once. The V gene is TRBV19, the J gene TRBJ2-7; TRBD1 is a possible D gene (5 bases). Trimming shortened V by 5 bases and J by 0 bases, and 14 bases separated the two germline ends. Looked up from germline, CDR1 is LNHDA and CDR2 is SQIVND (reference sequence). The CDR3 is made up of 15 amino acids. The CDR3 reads CASSDWTSNSYEQYF. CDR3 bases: TGTGCCAGTAGTGATTGGACATCCAACTCCTACGAGCAGTACTTC.

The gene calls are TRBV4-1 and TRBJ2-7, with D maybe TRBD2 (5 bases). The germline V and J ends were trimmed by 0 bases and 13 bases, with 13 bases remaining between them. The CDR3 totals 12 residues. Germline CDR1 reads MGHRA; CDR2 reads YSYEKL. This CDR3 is CASSQDTEVRYF. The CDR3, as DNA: TGCGCCAGCAGCCAAGATACGGAGGTACGATACTTC.

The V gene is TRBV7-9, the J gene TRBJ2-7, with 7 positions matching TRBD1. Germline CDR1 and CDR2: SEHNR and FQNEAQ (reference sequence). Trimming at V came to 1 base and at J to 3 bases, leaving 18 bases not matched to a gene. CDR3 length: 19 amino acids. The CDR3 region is CASSLGENPGATGNYEQYF. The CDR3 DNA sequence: TGTGCCAGCAGCTTAGGGGAGAATCCCGGTGCGACAGGGAACTACGAGCAGTACTTC. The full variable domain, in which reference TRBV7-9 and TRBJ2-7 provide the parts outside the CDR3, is DTGVSQNPRHKITKRGQNVTFRCDPISEHNRLYWYRQTLGQGPEFLTYFQNEAQLEKSRLLSDRFSAERPKGSFSTLEIQRTEQGDSAMYLCASSLGENPGATGNYEQYFGPGTRLTVT.

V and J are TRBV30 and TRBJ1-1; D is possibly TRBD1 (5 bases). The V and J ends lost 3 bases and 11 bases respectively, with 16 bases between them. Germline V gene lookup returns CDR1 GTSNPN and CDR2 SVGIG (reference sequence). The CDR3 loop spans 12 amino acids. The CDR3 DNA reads TGTGCCTGGAGCGCCGGGACCCTGGGGGCTTTCTTT. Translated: CAWSAGTLGAFF. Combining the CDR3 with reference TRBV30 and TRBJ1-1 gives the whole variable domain SQTIHQWPATLVQPVGSPLSLECTVEGTSNPNLYWYRQAAGRGLQLLFYSVGIGQISSEVPQNLSASRPQDRQFILSSKKLLLSDSGFYLCAWSAGTLGAFFGQGTRLTVV.

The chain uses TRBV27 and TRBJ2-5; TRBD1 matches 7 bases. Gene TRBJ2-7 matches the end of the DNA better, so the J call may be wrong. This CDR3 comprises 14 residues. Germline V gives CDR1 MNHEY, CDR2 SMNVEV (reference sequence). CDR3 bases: TGTGCCAGCAGTTACCGGGACAGCTCCTACGAGCAGTACTTC. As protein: CASSYRDSSYEQYF.

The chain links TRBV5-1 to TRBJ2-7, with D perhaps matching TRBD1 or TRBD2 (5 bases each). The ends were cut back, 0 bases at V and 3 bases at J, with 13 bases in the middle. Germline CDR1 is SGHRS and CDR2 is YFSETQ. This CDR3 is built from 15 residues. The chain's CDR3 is CASSLAQGVFYEQYF. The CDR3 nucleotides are TGCGCCAGCAGCTTGGCTCAGGGAGTCTTCTACGAGCAGTACTTC.

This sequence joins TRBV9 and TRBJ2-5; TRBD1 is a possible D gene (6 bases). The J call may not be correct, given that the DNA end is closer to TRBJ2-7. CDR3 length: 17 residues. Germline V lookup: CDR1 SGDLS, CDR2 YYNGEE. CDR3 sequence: CASSPSLGAPSTYEQYF. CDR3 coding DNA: TGTGCCAGCAGCCCCTCACTGGGGGCACCGTCTACTTACGAGCAGTACTTC.

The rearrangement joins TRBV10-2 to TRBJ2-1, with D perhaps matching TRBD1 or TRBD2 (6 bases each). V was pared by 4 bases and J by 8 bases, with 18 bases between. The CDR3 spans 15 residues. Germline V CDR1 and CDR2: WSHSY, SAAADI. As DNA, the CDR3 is TGCGCCAGCAGTGGCGGGACATCTAACAGTGATGAGCAGTTCTTC. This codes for CASSGGTSNSDEQFF.

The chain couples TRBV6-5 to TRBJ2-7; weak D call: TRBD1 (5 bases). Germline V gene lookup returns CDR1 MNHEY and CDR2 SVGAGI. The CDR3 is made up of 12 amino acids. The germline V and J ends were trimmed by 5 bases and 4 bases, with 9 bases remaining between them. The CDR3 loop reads CASSPDKYEQYF. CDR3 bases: TGTGCCAGCAGTCCGGACAAGTACGAGCAGTACTTC.

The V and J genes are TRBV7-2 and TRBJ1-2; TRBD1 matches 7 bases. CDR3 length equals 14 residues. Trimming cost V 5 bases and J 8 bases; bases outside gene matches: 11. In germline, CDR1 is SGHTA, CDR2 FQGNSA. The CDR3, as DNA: TGTGCCAGCAGCCCAGTGACAGGGTACGGGGGCTACACCTTC. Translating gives CASSPVTGYGGYTF.

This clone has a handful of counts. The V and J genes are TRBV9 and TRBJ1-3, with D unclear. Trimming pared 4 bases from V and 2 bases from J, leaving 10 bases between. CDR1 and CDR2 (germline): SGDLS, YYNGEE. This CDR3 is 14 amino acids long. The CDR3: CASSKGSPGNTIYF. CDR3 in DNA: TGTGCCAGCAGCAAAGGGTCCCCTGGAAACACCATATATTTT.

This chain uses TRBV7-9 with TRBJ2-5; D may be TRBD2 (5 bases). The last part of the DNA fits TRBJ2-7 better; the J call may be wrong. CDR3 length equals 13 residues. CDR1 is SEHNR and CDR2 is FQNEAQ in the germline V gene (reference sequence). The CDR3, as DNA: TGTGCCAGCAGCTCAACTAGGTCCTACGAGCAGTACTTC. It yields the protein CASSSTRSYEQYF.

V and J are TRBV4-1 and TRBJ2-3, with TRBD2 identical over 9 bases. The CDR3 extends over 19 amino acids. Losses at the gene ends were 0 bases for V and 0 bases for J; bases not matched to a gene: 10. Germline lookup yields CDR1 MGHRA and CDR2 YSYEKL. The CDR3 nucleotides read TGCGCCAGCAGCCAAGATGAAGCGGGAGGTCCCCCTAGCACAGATACGCAGTATTTT. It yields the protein CASSQDEAGGPPSTDTQYF.

Here the CDR3 DNA reads TGTGCCAGCAGCCTTTTACGGGGGGTATTCACTGAAGCTTTCTTT. Protein product: CASSLLRGVFTEAFF. V gene TRBV28 combines with J gene TRBJ1-1, with a tentative D call TRBD1 (5 bases). V was pared by 6 bases and J by 4 bases, with 18 bases between. The CDR3 length is 15 residues. Germline V gene lookup returns CDR1 MDHEN and CDR2 SYDVKM.

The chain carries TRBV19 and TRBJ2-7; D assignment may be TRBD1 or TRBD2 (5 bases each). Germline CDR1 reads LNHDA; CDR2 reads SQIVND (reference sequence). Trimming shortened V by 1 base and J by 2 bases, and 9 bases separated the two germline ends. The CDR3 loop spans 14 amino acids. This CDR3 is CASSIAGPTYEQYF. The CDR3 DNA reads TGTGCCAGTAGTATAGCGGGGCCGACCTACGAGCAGTACTTC.

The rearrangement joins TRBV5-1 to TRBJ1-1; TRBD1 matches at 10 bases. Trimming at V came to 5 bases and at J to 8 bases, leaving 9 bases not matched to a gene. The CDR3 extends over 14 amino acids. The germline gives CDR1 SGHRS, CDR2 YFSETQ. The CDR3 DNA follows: TGCGCCAGCAGGACGGGACAGGGGCAGACCGAAGCTTTCTTT. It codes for CASRTGQGQTEAFF.

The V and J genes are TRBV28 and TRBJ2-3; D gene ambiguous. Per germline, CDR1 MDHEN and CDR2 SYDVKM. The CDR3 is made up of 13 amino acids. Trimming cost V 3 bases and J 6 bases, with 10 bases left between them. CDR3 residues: CASSFLKTDTQYF. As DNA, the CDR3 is TGTGCCAGCAGTTTCCTCAAAACGGATACGCAGTATTTT.

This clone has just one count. The CDR3 sequence: CSADAPGAASYNEQFF. The DNA of the CDR3 is TGCAGCGCCGACGCCCCGGGCGCTGCATCCTACAATGAGCAGTTCTTC. V gene TRBV29-1 combines with J gene TRBJ2-1; D not certain. This CDR3 comprises 16 residues. The germline V gene has CDR1 SQVTM and CDR2 ANQGSEA. V dropped 7 bases and J dropped 1 base, with 20 bases sitting between them.

Here the CDR3 DNA reads TGCGCCAGCAGCCAAACGGCTCACAACGAGCAGTACTTC. It codes for CASSQTAHNEQYF. J is TRBJ2-7 and V is TRBV4-1; D is unclear. The CDR3 is 13 amino acids. In germline, CDR1 is MGHRA, CDR2 YSYEKL. Trimming removed 2 bases from V and 5 bases from J, with 10 bases in between.

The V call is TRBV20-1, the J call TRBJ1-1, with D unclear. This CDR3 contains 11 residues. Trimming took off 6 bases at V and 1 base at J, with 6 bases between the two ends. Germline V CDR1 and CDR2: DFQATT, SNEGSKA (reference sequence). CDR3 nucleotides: TGCAGTGCCCCAGAGAACACTGAAGCTTTCTTT. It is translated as CSAPENTEAFF.

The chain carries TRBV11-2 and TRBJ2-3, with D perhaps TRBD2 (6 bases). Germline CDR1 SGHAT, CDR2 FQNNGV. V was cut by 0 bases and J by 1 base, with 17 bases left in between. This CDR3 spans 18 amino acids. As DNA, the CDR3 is TGTGCCAGCAGCTTAGATCTAGGGCGGGATGGGGGCACAGATACGCAGTATTTT. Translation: CASSLDLGRDGGTDTQYF.